This T cell receptor beta chain is from a study of T cell changes during pregnancy in multiple sclerosis. The CDR3 totals 15 residues. Germline V CDR1 and CDR2: SGHRS, YFSETQ. V gave up 4 bases and J gave up 2 bases, with 13 bases separating them. The repertoire was sequenced with immunoSEQ multiplex PCR; TCRdb's copy has only in-frame clones and lacks some. The data contain around 67,000 clones, around 92% of them singletons. The sequence came from a female donor with multiple sclerosis, enrolled in a pregnancy study. The rearrangement uses TRBV5-1 and TRBJ1-3; a weak D match, TRBD1 (6 bases). Sequenced here: peripheral blood, sampled in the first trimester of pregnancy. For the CDR3, the DNA is TGCGCCAGCAGCGCACTAACAGGGACTGGAAACACCATATATTTT. Protein sequence: CASSALTGTGNTIYF.